This T cell receptor beta chain was recovered during a study of blood T cells in healthy people across ages. Using a J-beta primer mix together with a sample-barcoded 5' primer, a second PCR was run for roughly 7 to 11 cycles. TCRdb redid the calling of the 5' RACE reads with MiXCR, one entry per CDR3 protein. The data show about 1,400,000 distinct CDR3 sequences, approximately 40% seen once. This clonotype was obtained from a woman between 18 and 30 years old in good health. The material sequenced was blood.

The CDR3 bases are TGTGCCAGCAGTGAAGCCGGCAGGAATGGCTACACCTTC. Translation gives CASSEAGRNGYTF. This chain uses TRBV6-1 with TRBJ1-2, with D unresolved. The V gene lost 0 bases and the J gene lost 6 bases, with 8 bases spanning the gap. The V gene's germline CDR1 is MNHNS and CDR2 SASEGT. This CDR3 has 13 amino acids.